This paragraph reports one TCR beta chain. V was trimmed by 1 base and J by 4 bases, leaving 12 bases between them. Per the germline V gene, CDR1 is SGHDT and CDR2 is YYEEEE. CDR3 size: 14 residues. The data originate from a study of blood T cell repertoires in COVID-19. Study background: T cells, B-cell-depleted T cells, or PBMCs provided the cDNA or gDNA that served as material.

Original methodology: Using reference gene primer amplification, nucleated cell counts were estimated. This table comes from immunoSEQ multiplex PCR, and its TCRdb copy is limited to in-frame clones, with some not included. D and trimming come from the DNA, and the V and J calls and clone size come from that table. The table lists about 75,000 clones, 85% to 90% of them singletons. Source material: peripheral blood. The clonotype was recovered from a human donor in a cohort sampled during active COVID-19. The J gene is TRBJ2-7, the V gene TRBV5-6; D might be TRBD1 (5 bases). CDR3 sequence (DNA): TGTGCCAGCAGCTTGCCGGACATAGGTTACGAGCAGTACTTC. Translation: CASSLPDIGYEQYF. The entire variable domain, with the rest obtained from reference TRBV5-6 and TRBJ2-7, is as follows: DAGVTQSPTHLIKTRGQQVTLRCSPKSGHDTVSWYQQALGQGPQFIFQYYEEEERQRGNFPDRFSGHQFPNYSSELNVNALLLGDSALYLCASSLPDIGYEQYFGPGTRLTVT.